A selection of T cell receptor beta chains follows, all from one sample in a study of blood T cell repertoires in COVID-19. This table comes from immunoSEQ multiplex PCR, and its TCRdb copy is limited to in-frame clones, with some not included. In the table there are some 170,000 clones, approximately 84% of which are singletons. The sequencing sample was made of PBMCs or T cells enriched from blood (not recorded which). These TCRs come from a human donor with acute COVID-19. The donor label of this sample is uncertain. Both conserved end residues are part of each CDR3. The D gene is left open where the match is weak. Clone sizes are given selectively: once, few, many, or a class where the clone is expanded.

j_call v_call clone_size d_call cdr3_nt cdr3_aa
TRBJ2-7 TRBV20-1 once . TGCAGTGCTAGTGGGTCAACTAATTTGGCCGATTCCTACGAGCAGTACTTC CSASGSTNLADSYEQYF
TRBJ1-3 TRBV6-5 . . TGTGCCAGCAGCCGCGATGACTCTGGAAACACCATATATTTT CASSRDDSGNTIYF
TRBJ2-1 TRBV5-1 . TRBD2 TGCGCCAGCAGCTACACTAGCGGGGGACGGTACAATGAGCAGTTCTTC CASSYTSGGRYNEQFF
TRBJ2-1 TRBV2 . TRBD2 TGTGCCAGCATCCGAGGACTAGCTAGGAATGAGCAGTTCTTC CASIRGLARNEQFF
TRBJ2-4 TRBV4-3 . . TGCGCCAGCAGCCAACATACCCGGGACATTCAGTACTTC CASSQHTRDIQYF
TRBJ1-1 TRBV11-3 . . TGTGCCAGCAGCTTTGAAAGGGGTGAAGCTTTCTTT CASSFERGEAFF
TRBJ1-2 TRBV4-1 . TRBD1 TGCGCCAGCAGCCAAGAGGGGGACAGTCGTTACTATGGCTACACCTTC CASSQEGDSRYYGYTF
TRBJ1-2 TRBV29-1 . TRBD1 TGCAGCGTTGAAGATCTTCTGGGGACAGTAGAAATATATGGCTACACCTTC CSVEDLLGTVEIYGYTF
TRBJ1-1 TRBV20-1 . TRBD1 TGCAGTGCCTTGGAGACAGGGGGAGCTTTCTTT CSALETGGAFF
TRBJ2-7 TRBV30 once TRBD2 TGTGCCTGGAGCCCAGGGGCGGGGGGATCCTACGAGCAGTACTTC CAWSPGAGGSYEQYF
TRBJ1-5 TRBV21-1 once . TGTGCCAGCAGCACTCCCATCCGGCCGGGGGGCAATCAGCCCCAGCATTTT CASSTPIRPGGNQPQHF
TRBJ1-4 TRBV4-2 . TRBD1 TGTGCCAGCAGCCAAGGACAGGGGCAGGGTAATGAAAAACTGTTTTTT CASSQGQGQGNEKLFF
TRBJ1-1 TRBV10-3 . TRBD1 TGTGCCATCAGTGAAGGACAGGGAAGAGGGACTGAAGCTTTCTTT CAISEGQGRGTEAFF
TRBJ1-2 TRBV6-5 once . TGTGCCAGCACCGTGAGGGGGGGGACTAACTATGGCTACACCTTC CASTVRGGTNYGYTF
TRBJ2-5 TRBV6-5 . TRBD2 TGTGCCAGCAGAAGCGGGGCGGTTAGAGAGACCCAGTACTTC CASRSGAVRETQYF
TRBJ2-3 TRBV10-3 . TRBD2 TGTGCCATCAGTGTCCTCCTAATTTCCGGGACTAGCGGGGTGGATAGCACAGATACGCAGTATTTT CAISVLLISGTSGVDSTDTQYF
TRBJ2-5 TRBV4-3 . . TGCGCCAGCAGCCAAGAAGAAGCTCCCCAAGAGACCCAGTACTTC CASSQEEAPQETQYF
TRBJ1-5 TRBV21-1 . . TGTGCCAGCAGCAAATCAGGGTATAGCAATCAGCCCCAGCATTTT CASSKSGYSNQPQHF
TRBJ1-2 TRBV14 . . TGTGCCAGCAGTGGCGGGAACCGTGGCTACACCTTC CASSGGNRGYTF
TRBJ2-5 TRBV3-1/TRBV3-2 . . TGTGCCAGCAGCCAGGCCCGAGGAGAGACCCAGTACTTC CASSQARGETQYF
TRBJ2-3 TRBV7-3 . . TGTGCCAGCAGCTTAGGGCAGGGCGCGACAGATACGCAGTATTTT CASSLGQGATDTQYF
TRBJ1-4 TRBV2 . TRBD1 TGTGCCAGCAGCCTCACAGGGGCTTCTAATGAAAAACTGTTTTTT CASSLTGASNEKLFF
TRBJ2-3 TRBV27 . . TGTGCCAGCAGTTTATTCACAGGGCTCACAGATACGCAGTATTTT CASSLFTGLTDTQYF
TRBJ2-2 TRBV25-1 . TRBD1 TGTGCCAGCAGTGATGACAGGGCCCCGAACACCGGGGAGCTGTTTTTT CASSDDRAPNTGELFF
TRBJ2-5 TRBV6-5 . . TGTGCCAGCAGTTATATGGAGACCCAGTACTTC CASSYMETQYF
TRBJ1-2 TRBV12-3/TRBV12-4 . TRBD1 TGTGCCAGCAGTTTGGGGACAGGGTATGGCTACACCTTC CASSLGTGYGYTF
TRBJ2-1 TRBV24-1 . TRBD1 TGTGCCACCAGTGATTCATCCGGGACAGGGGGTAATGAGCAGTTCTTC CATSDSSGTGGNEQFF
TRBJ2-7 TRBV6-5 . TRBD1 TGTGCCGCGCGTCCATCAGGGGGCTTCTACGAGCAGTACTTC CAARPSGGFYEQYF
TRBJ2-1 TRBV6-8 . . TGTGCCAGCAGTCCTTCGTGCAATGAGCAGTTCTTC CASSPSCNEQFF
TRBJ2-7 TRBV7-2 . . TGTGCCAGCAGCTTAGTCCCGGGGTACGAGCAGTACTTC CASSLVPGYEQYF
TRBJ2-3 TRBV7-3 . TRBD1 TGTGCCAGCAGCCCCCGACAGGGGATCACAGATACGCAGTATTTT CASSPRQGITDTQYF
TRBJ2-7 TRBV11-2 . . TGTGCCAGCAGCCCTCGATTGGCCGCGCCAGGGCGCTACGAGCAGTACTTC CASSPRLAAPGRYEQYF
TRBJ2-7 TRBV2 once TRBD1 TGTGCCAGCGAAGGGGACAGGCCCTACGAGCAGTACTTC CASEGDRPYEQYF
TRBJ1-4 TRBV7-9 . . TGTGCCAGCAGCTTAGGCGCCCCGAATGAAAAACTGTTTTTT CASSLGAPNEKLFF
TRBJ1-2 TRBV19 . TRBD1 TGTGCCAGTAGCCCCACAGGGGTCGAGGGCTACACCTTC CASSPTGVEGYTF
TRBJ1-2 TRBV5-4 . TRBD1 TGTGCCAGCAGCCTAATCGGGACAGATTATGGCTACACCTTC CASSLIGTDYGYTF
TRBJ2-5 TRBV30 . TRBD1 TGTGCCTGGATGGGGGACAGGGCTGAGACCCAGTACTTC CAWMGDRAETQYF
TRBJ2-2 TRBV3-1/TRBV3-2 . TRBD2 TGTGCCAGCAGCCCACTTGGGGGAGGGCTCACCGGGGAGCTGTTTTTT CASSPLGGGLTGELFF
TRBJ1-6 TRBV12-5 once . TGTGCTAGTGGTTTGCAGTCCTATAATTCACCCCTCCACTTT CASGLQSYNSPLHF
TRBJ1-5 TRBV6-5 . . TGTGCCAGCAGGGGGACCGGGACATCCCAGCCCCAGCATTTT CASRGTGTSQPQHF
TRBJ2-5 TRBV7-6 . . TGTGCCAGCAGCTCTCGGTTACAGGGATTGCAAGAGACCCAGTACTTC CASSSRLQGLQETQYF
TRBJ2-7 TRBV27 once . TGTGCCAGCGGTTCAGGGGGGAATCCCTACGAGCAGTACTTC CASGSGGNPYEQYF
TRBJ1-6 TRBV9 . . TGTGCCAGCAGCTTACCGGGTTACGATTCACCCCTCCACTTT CASSLPGYDSPLHF
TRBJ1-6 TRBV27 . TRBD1 TGTGCCAGCAGTTTGATGGGACAGTCTAATTCACCCCTCCACTTT CASSLMGQSNSPLHF
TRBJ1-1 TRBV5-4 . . TGTGCCAGCAGGCGGGGAGTGAACACTGAAGCTTTCTTT CASRRGVNTEAFF
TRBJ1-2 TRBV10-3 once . TGTGCCATCAGACATCCTGGGGGGACGGACTATGGCTACACCTTC CAIRHPGGTDYGYTF
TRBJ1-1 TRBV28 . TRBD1 TGTGCCAGCAGTACCCTGACAGGGGGCACTGAAGCTTTCTTT CASSTLTGGTEAFF
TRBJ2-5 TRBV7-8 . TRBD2 TGTGCCAGCAGCTTAGGTACCGGGGGGATGGCCCAGTACTTC CASSLGTGGMAQYF
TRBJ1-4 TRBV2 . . TGTGCCAGCAGTGAACCTGGGGGGGCCCGGCGCACTAATGAAAAACTGTTTTTT CASSEPGGARRTNEKLFF